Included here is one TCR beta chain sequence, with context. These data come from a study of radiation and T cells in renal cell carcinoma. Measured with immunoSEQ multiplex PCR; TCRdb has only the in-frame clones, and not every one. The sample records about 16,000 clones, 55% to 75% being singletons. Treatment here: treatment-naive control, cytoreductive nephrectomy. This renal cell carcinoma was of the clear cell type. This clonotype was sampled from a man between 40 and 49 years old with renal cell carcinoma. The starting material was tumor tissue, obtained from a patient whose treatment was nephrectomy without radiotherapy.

The CDR3 DNA sequence: TGTGCCAGCAGCCGAGAGGAGACCTACGAGCAGTACTTC. This sequence encodes CASSREETYEQYF. This chain links TRBV11-2 with TRBJ2-7; D remains unclear. V shed 5 bases and J shed 2 bases, with 10 bases lying between them. The CDR3 has 13 amino acids. Germline values: CDR1 SGHAT, CDR2 FQNNGV.